This T cell receptor beta chain was recovered during a study of blood T cell repertoires in COVID-19. Overall study: T cells, B-cell-depleted T cells, or PBMCs supplied cDNA or gDNA.

Generated by immunoSEQ multiplex PCR, the TCRdb table keeps only in-frame clones and is missing some. The repertoire holds some 220,000 clones, with more than 65% as singletons. This clone was seen a single time. The CDR3 sequence is 13 residues long. Germline V gene sequence: CDR1 ENHRY, CDR2 SYGVKD. V was cut by 10 bases and J by 2 bases, with 14 bases left in between. The receptor's source is a woman aged 55-70 years with acute or convalescent COVID-19. What was sequenced was peripheral blood. The chain links TRBV10-3 to TRBJ1-1, with D hard to call. Here the CDR3 DNA reads TGTGCCACCAACGAGGGAAGTAACACTGAAGCTTTCTTT. This codes for CATNEGSNTEAFF.